The 16 T cell receptor beta chains presented below share a single source sample, sequenced in a study of cytomegalovirus exposure and HLA in healthy donors. PCR employed 60 Vbeta and 13 Jbeta primers. The table came from immunoSEQ multiplex PCR; TCRdb's copy has only in-frame clones and leaves some out. The sample shows about 100,000 clones, approximately 75% of them seen only once. The sequencing input was PBMCs. All receptors derive from a woman in her thirties or forties in good health and CMV-seronegative.

This chain links TRBV5-1 with TRBJ2-3; the D gene is possibly TRBD2 (6 bases). CDR1 SGHRS and CDR2 YFSETQ come from the germline V gene. V lost 6 bases to trimming and J lost 5 bases, with 19 bases between them. CDR3 length equals 15 residues. CDR3 protein: CASKLGRGGLDTQYF. CDR3 sequence (DNA): TGCGCCAGCAAACTGGGGCGGGGCGGTTTAGATACGCAGTATTTT.

To note about this clone: At one of its ends the junction is not consistent with the germline gene, which may arise from a read error. The chain links TRBV7-9 to TRBJ1-4; D is uncertain. CDR1 and CDR2 (germline): SEHNR, FQNEAQ (reference sequence). The CDR3 loop spans 17 amino acids. In nucleotides, the CDR3 is TGTTCCAGCAGCTTAGGTGGCGGAAGTCGAACTAATGAAAAACTGTTTTTT. It is translated as CSSSLGGGSRTNEKLFF.

The chain carries TRBV29-1 and TRBJ1-1; D gene unclear. The V gene's germline CDR1 is SQVTM and CDR2 ANQGSEA. The CDR3 is 11 amino acids. The V end was cut by 7 bases, the J end by 5 bases, with 11 bases between. The CDR3 DNA reads TGCAGCGGGGCCTATCAAACTGAAGCTTTCTTT. Translation: CSGAYQTEAFF.

Worth noting for this clone: Compared with germline, one end of the junction differs, possibly owing to a read error. Distinct nucleotide sequences in the sample also encode this CDR3. The rearrangement links TRBV7-2 to TRBJ1-6; D is possibly TRBD1 (6 bases). The CDR3 loop spans 15 amino acids. Germline assignment: CDR1 SGHTA and CDR2 FQGNSA. The CDR3 here is CASSSDSSYNSPLHF. CDR3 nucleotide sequence: TGTGCCAGCAGCTCGGACAGCTCCTATAATTCCCCCCTCCACTTT.

The chain joins TRBV7-9 to TRBJ2-7; 10 bases are shared with TRBD1. Germline V lookup: CDR1 SEHNR, CDR2 FQNEAQ (reference sequence). V shed 2 bases and J 2 bases; nucleotides not matched to a gene: 6. The CDR3 loop spans 16 amino acids. The CDR3 here is CASSLPGTGVTYEQYF. The CDR3, as DNA: TGTGCCAGCAGCTTACCCGGGACAGGGGTGACCTACGAGCAGTACTTC.

V gene TRBV7-2 combines with J gene TRBJ2-3, with 11 bases that match TRBD2. Germline V CDR1 and CDR2: SGHTA, FQGNSA. The CDR3 loop spans 16 amino acids. The V segment lost 6 bases and the J segment 3 bases; nucleotides outside the gene matches: 8. The CDR3 reads CASRPLTSGKTDTQYF. For the CDR3, the DNA is TGTGCCAGCAGGCCTCTGACTAGCGGGAAGACAGATACGCAGTATTTT.

This chain joins TRBV11-1 and TRBJ2-7; TRBD1 matches 10 bases. The CDR3 has 14 amino acids. Germline CDR1 and CDR2: SGHAT and FQDESV (reference sequence). Trimming took 5 bases from V and 5 from J; bases not matched to a gene: 6. CDR3 sequence reads: CASSARDRGHEQYF. DNA of the CDR3: TGTGCCAGCAGCGCCCGGGACAGGGGCCACGAGCAGTACTTC. Together with reference TRBV11-1 and TRBJ2-7, the CDR3 gives the full variable domain: EAEVAQSPRYKITEKSQAVAFWCDPISGHATLYWYRQILGQGPELLVQFQDESVVDDSQLPKDRFSAERLKGVDSTLKIQPAELGDSAMYLCASSARDRGHEQYFGPGTRLTVT.

This chain connects TRBV6-1 to TRBJ2-2, with unresolved D. The CDR3 covers 14 residues. CDR1 is MNHNS and CDR2 is SASEGT in the germline V gene. Trimming pared 0 bases from V and 7 bases from J, leaving 9 bases between. The CDR3 DNA reads TGTGCCAGCAGTGAAGCGCGTAGTAACGGGGAGCTGTTTTTT. It yields the protein CASSEARSNGELFF.

In this sample, this clone turned up a few times. The CDR3 is CASSTTSGATDTQYF. CDR3 nucleotide sequence: TGTGCCAGCAGCACCACTAGCGGGGCCACAGATACGCAGTATTTT. This chain uses TRBV7-9 with TRBJ2-3, with TRBD2 identical over 10 bases. Germline CDR1 is SEHNR and CDR2 is FQNEAQ (reference sequence). The CDR3 is 15 amino acids. Trimming at V came to 5 bases and at J to 2 bases, leaving 4 bases not matched to a gene.

This sequence joins TRBV6-5 and TRBJ1-1; D is perhaps TRBD1 (6 bases). Germline V gene data show CDR1 as MNHEY and CDR2 as SVGAGI. Trimming shortened V by 5 bases and J by 4 bases, and 8 bases separated the two germline ends. The length of the CDR3 is 12 residues. The CDR3 region has the DNA TGTGCCAGCAGTCACAGGGTCACTGAAGCTTTCTTT. The encoded protein is CASSHRVTEAFF.

The V and J genes are TRBV2 and TRBJ1-3; weak D call: TRBD1 (6 bases). Germline V gene sequence: CDR1 SNHLY, CDR2 FYNNEI. Trimming shortened V by 6 bases and J by 1 base, and 13 bases separated the two germline ends. The CDR3 covers 15 residues. In DNA, the CDR3 is TGTGCCAGCAGCGAAACACAGGGATCTGGAAACACCATATATTTT. Translation gives CASSETQGSGNTIYF.

This sequence joins TRBV6-1 and TRBJ1-5; TRBD1 matches 7 bases. The J segment lost 7 bases and the V segment lost 2 bases, leaving 14 bases of the junction unmatched. The CDR3 loop spans 17 amino acids. Germline V gene sequence: CDR1 MNHNS, CDR2 SASEGT. The CDR3 DNA follows: TGTGCCAGCAGTGAAAGAACCGGGACAGTAACATCCCAGCCCCAGCATTTT. Its translation is CASSERTGTVTSQPQHF.

V gene TRBV27 combines with J gene TRBJ1-4, with D perhaps matching TRBD1 (6 bases). Germline V gene lookup returns CDR1 MNHEY and CDR2 SMNVEV (reference sequence). This CDR3 has 15 amino acids. V was cut by 2 bases and J by 5 bases, with 12 bases left in between. The CDR3 DNA reads TGTGCCAGCAGTTTACAGGGGTTAGGGAATGAAAAACTGTTTTTT. As protein: CASSLQGLGNEKLFF.

The chain combines TRBV9 with TRBJ1-3; D may be TRBD1 (5 bases). The germline V and J ends were trimmed by 0 bases and 4 bases, with 14 bases remaining between them. CDR1 and CDR2 (germline): SGDLS, YYNGEE. The CDR3 sequence is 16 residues long. CDR3 residues: CASSVDGRVSGNTIYF. As DNA, the CDR3 is TGTGCCAGCAGCGTAGACGGCAGGGTGAGCGGAAACACCATATATTTT. The full variable domain, completed using reference TRBV9 and TRBJ1-3, is DSGVTQTPKHLITATGQRVTLRCSPRSGDLSVYWYQQSLDQGLQFLIQYYNGEERAKGNILERFSAQQFPDLHSELNLSSLELGDSALYFCASSVDGRVSGNTIYFGEGSWLTVV.

The chain uses TRBV4-1 and TRBJ2-5; D might be TRBD2 (6 bases). The germline V gene has CDR1 MGHRA and CDR2 YSYEKL. The V end lost 3 bases, the J end lost 5 bases, and 13 bases lay between the germline ends. The CDR3 spans 14 residues. The CDR3 region has the DNA TGCGCCAGCAGCCAGGATCCGGGAGTGGAGACCCAGTACTTC. It translates to CASSQDPGVETQYF.

V is TRBV6-1 and J is TRBJ2-3, with 9 bases that match TRBD2. Trimming cost V 5 bases and J 4 bases; bases outside gene matches: 7. Germline V gene data show CDR1 as MNHNS and CDR2 as SASEGT. The CDR3 is 15 residues long. The chain's CDR3 is CASSTLAGGSDTQYF. Here the CDR3 DNA reads TGTGCCAGCAGTACACTAGCGGGCGGATCAGATACGCAGTATTTT.